This T cell receptor (beta chain) was recovered during a study of vaccination effects on CD4 cells after COVID-19. V lost 0 bases and J 4 bases, leaving 8 bases between the germline ends. This CDR3 region has 14 residues. CDR1 is SGHRS, CDR2 YFSETQ, per germline. Following 10 days of culture, CD4+ T cells were isolated. Participants were vaccinated with two doses of either the BNT162b2 or mRNA-1273 vaccine. The data were produced by immunoSEQ multiplex PCR, yet TCRdb's version contains in-frame clones alone and is incomplete. Seen here are about 45,000 clones, about 70% observed once, and the top ten hold 6.5% to 8.5%. A word on this clone: The target antigen is unknown.

The V and J genes are TRBV5-1 and TRBJ2-1; D gene uncertain. The sequence was obtained from a human donor who received a COVID-19 vaccine. Sequenced material: CD4+ T cells from PBMCs cultured without peptide, taken after COVID-19 vaccination. DNA of the CDR3: TGCGCCAGCAGCTTGGACCGTTTTTACAATGAGCAGTTCTTC. Its protein product is CASSLDRFYNEQFF.